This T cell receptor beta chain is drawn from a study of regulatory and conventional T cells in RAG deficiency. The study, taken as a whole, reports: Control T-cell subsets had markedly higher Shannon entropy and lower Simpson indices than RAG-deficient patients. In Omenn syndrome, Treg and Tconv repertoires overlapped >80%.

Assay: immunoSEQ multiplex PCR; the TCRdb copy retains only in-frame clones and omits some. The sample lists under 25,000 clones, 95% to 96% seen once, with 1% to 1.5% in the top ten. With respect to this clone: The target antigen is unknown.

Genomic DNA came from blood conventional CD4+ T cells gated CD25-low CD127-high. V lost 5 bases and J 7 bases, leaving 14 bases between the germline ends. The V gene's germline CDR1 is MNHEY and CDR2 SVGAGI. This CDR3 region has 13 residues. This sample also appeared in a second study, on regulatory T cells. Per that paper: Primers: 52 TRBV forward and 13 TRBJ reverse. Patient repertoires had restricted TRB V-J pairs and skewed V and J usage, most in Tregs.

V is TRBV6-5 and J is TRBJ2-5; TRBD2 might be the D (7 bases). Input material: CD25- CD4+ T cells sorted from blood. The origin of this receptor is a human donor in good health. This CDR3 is CASSAQGGWTQYF. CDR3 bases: TGTGCCAGCAGTGCACAGGGAGGGTGGACCCAGTACTTC.